This T cell receptor (beta chain) was retrieved from a study of T-cell memory formation after mild COVID-19. TCRdb re-called the 5' RACE reads with MiXCR, one entry per CDR3 protein. This repertoire shows 470,000 or so distinct CDR3 sequences, 18% found once; its top ten account for approximately 13%. Trimming removed 4 bases from V and 3 bases from J; junction bases left unmatched: 6. The CDR3 covers 15 residues. Germline CDR1 and CDR2: ENHRY and SYGVKD. The clonotype originates from an adult woman who had mild COVID-19 (a few samples of this study predate the infection). Cell type and time point are not known. The chain is built from TRBV10-3 and TRBJ2-7; 10 bases line up with TRBD1. The sequenced sample was PBMCs or a T cell subset sorted from them (not recorded which). Written as DNA, the CDR3 is TGTGCCATCAGTGGGGGACAGGGGTACAACTACGAGCAGTACTTC. Residues: CAISGGQGYNYEQYF.